Each of the 26 T cell receptor beta chains below was sequenced from the same sample in a study of OX40 agonist ivuxolimab in advanced cancers. Sequencing was performed with immunoSEQ multiplex PCR; in TCRdb, only in-frame clones are kept and a portion is missing. The repertoire includes about 55,000 clones, 88% of them detected once, and under 8% sits in the top ten. The sequences come from CD4+ or CD8+ T cells sorted from blood, collected in a trial of the OX40 agonist ivuxolimab. Receptor source: an adult with an advanced solid tumor such as melanoma, head and neck, liver or kidney cancer.

The chain employs TRBV5-8 and TRBJ2-1, with D perhaps matching TRBD1 or TRBD2 (6 bases each). CDR3 length: 15 amino acids. Germline V gene lookup returns CDR1 SGHTS and CDR2 YDEGEE. V shed 4 bases and J shed 8 bases, with 19 bases lying between them. The CDR3 is CASSLSIVGGDEQFF. The CDR3 nucleotides are TGTGCCAGCAGCCTATCCATCGTGGGGGGCGATGAGCAGTTCTTC. Drawing the rest from reference TRBV5-8 and TRBJ2-1, the complete variable domain is EAGVTQSPTHLIKTRGQQATLRCSPISGHTSVYWYQQALGLGLQFLLWYDEGEERNRGNFPPRFSGRQFPNYSSELNVNALELEDSALYLCASSLSIVGGDEQFFGPGTRLTVL.

The chain recombines TRBV5-4 with TRBJ2-7; D is unresolved. The V end was cut by 1 base, the J end by 3 bases, with 8 bases between. Per germline, CDR1 SGHNT and CDR2 YYREEE (reference sequence). This CDR3 is 13 amino acids long. CDR3 nucleotide sequence: TGTGCCAGCAGCTTGACGGACGGCTACGAGCAGTACTTC. It translates to CASSLTDGYEQYF.

In its sample, this clone was seen a few times. The chain couples TRBV2 to TRBJ2-2; possibly TRBD2 for D (6 bases). V lost 7 bases and J 2 bases, leaving 14 bases between the germline ends. Germline V CDR1 and CDR2: SNHLY, FYNNEI. The CDR3 loop spans 15 amino acids. The CDR3 bases are TGTGCCAGCACGCTCGGGACTCTAAACACCGGGGAGCTGTTTTTT. Encoded protein: CASTLGTLNTGELFF. Filled out from reference TRBV2 and TRBJ2-2, the complete variable domain reads EPEVTQTPSHQVTQMGQEVILRCVPISNHLYFYWYRQILGQKVEFLVSFYNNEISEKSEIFDDQFSVERPDGSNFTLKIRSTKLEDSAMYFCASTLGTLNTGELFFGEGSRLTVL.

This clone is medium-sized by share. The rearrangement links TRBV7-8 to TRBJ2-7; D possibly corresponds to TRBD2 (6 bases). Germline V lookup: CDR1 SGHVS, CDR2 FQNEAQ. V gave up 4 bases and J gave up 0 bases, with 22 bases separating them. CDR3 size: 18 residues. CDR3 sequence reads: CASSSPGRFGSPSYEQYF. Here the CDR3 DNA reads TGTGCCAGCAGCTCCCCGGGCCGGTTCGGGAGCCCCTCCTACGAGCAGTACTTC.

The V gene is TRBV9, the J gene TRBJ2-3; D is possibly TRBD2 (6 bases). Germline values: CDR1 SGDLS, CDR2 YYNGEE. The CDR3 is 15 amino acids. The germline V and J ends were trimmed by 3 bases and 6 bases, with 17 bases remaining between them. CDR3 amino acids: CASSAEVRGTDTQYF. CDR3 in DNA: TGTGCCAGCAGCGCAGAGGTCAGAGGGACTGATACGCAGTATTTT. The full variable domain, completed using reference TRBV9 and TRBJ2-3, is DSGVTQTPKHLITATGQRVTLRCSPRSGDLSVYWYQQSLDQGLQFLIQYYNGEERAKGNILERFSAQQFPDLHSELNLSSLELGDSALYFCASSAEVRGTDTQYFGPGTRLTVL.

V usage is TRBV19 and J usage is TRBJ1-1, with D tentatively TRBD1 (6 bases). Per germline, CDR1 LNHDA and CDR2 SQIVND (reference sequence). The ends were cut back, 5 bases at V and 1 base at J, with 8 bases in the middle. This CDR3 has 13 residues. Written as DNA, the CDR3 is TGTGCCAGTAGTGGACAGCGGAACACTGAAGCTTTCTTT. Translation gives CASSGQRNTEAFF. Full variable domain (missing parts from reference TRBV19 and TRBJ1-1): DGGITQSPKYLFRKEGQNVTLSCEQNLNHDAMYWYRQDPGQGLRLIYYSQIVNDFQKGDIAEGYSVSREKKESFPLTVTSAQKNPTAFYLCASSGQRNTEAFFGQGTRLTVV.

This chain connects TRBV5-4 to TRBJ2-1; TRBD2 matches 13 bases. V shed 0 bases, J shed 3 bases, and the junction held 3 bases outside the gene matches. Germline V lookup: CDR1 SGHNT, CDR2 YYREEE (reference sequence). This CDR3 comprises 17 residues. The CDR3 bases are TGTGCCAGCAGCTTGGCCGGGACTAGCGGGGTCTACAATGAGCAGTTCTTC. Its protein is CASSLAGTSGVYNEQFF.

V and J are TRBV2 and TRBJ1-5; no firm D call. The CDR3 is 14 residues long. V dropped 7 bases and J dropped 3 bases, with 13 bases sitting between them. From germline, CDR1 is SNHLY and CDR2 FYNNEI. The CDR3 DNA follows: TGTGCCAGCACTAGCAGGCCCTCCAATCAGCCCCAGCATTTT. It yields the protein CASTSRPSNQPQHF.

The rearrangement links TRBV10-2 to TRBJ2-2, with D perhaps matching TRBD1 (6 bases). The V gene lost 6 bases and the J gene lost 2 bases, with 13 bases spanning the gap. The CDR3 covers 15 residues. CDR1 WSHSY and CDR2 SAAADI come from the germline V gene. The CDR3 sequence: CASSRAQGNTGELFF. The CDR3 DNA reads as TGCGCCAGCAGCCGCGCACAGGGCAACACCGGGGAGCTGTTTTTT.

This clone was seen once. This rearrangement joins TRBV19 to TRBJ2-1; possible D gene TRBD2, 5 bases. Germline CDR1 and CDR2: LNHDA and SQIVND (reference sequence). The CDR3 extends over 17 amino acids. The germline V and J ends were trimmed by 3 bases and 6 bases, with 21 bases remaining between them. In nucleotides, the CDR3 is TGTGCCAGTAGTATGATTTTCGAGGGAGTTGGGATCAATGAGCAGTTCTTC. This gives the protein CASSMIFEGVGINEQFF.

The rearrangement uses TRBV7-6 and TRBJ2-3; TRBD1 might be the D (8 bases). Germline-derived CDR1 and CDR2 are SGHVS and FNYEAQ. This CDR3 is built from 14 residues. Trimming stripped 4 bases from V and 5 bases from J, with 13 bases between. The CDR3 sequence is CASSSQGGGDTQYF. The CDR3 nucleotides are TGTGCCAGCAGCTCACAGGGGGGGGGAGATACGCAGTATTTT. Full variable domain (missing parts from reference TRBV7-6 and TRBJ2-3): GAGVSQSPRYKVTKRGQDVALRCDPISGHVSLYWYRQALGQGPEFLTYFNYEAQQDKSGLPNDRFSAERPEGSISTLTIQRTEQRDSAMYRCASSSQGGGDTQYFGPGTRLTVL.

This clone was picked up one time. The chain recombines TRBV6-6 with TRBJ1-4, with unresolved D. Trimming stripped 0 bases from V and 8 bases from J, with 13 bases between. Germline V gives CDR1 MNHNY, CDR2 SVGAGI (reference sequence). The CDR3 spans 15 residues. As DNA, the CDR3 is TGTGCCAGCAGTTACTCGGCCAGCCTCGGGGAAAAACTGTTTTTT. Translating gives CASSYSASLGEKLFF.

The chain uses TRBV27 and TRBJ2-2; D is ambiguous. The CDR3 contains 16 residues. Between the trimmed V and J ends, which lost 2 bases and 0 bases, there was a span of 10 bases. Germline CDR1 is MNHEY and CDR2 is SMNVEV (reference sequence). CDR3 coding DNA: TGTGCCAGCAGTTTACAGTCTCGGGCGAACACCGGGGAGCTGTTTTTT. This translates into CASSLQSRANTGELFF.

The chain combines TRBV20-1 with TRBJ2-3; D possibly corresponds to TRBD2 (6 bases). V dropped 3 bases and J dropped 9 bases, with 10 bases sitting between them. The length of the CDR3 is 11 residues. Germline V gives CDR1 DFQATT, CDR2 SNEGSKA (reference sequence). DNA of the CDR3: TGCAGTGCTAGCAGCGGGTCGACGCAGTATTTT. It specifies CSASSGSTQYF.

The J gene is TRBJ1-2, the V gene TRBV9, with D possibly matching TRBD1 (5 bases). The CDR3 runs 17 residues. CDR1 and CDR2 (germline): SGDLS, YYNGEE. V lost 4 bases, J lost 4 bases, and 23 bases lay in between. This CDR3 reads CASSPRQGVGDSYGYTF. CDR3 bases: TGTGCCAGCAGCCCCCGGCAGGGTGTGGGCGATAGCTATGGCTACACCTTC.

The genes are TRBV5-1 and TRBJ2-2; 10 positions match TRBD1. The CDR3 runs to 14 residues. Germline CDR1 and CDR2: SGHRS and YFSETQ. J gave up 7 bases and V 4 bases, and 4 bases lay outside the gene matches. The CDR3 spells CASSRDRGGGELFF. CDR3 nucleotides: TGCGCCAGCAGCCGGGACAGGGGCGGCGGGGAGCTGTTTTTT.

The chain has TRBV12-5 and TRBJ2-5, with D possibly TRBD2 on 5 matching bases. The germline V gene has CDR1 LGHNT and CDR2 FRNRAP. Trimming took 3 bases from V and 7 from J, leaving 6 bases between them. The CDR3 covers 11 residues. The CDR3 loop reads CASGLGGTQYF. The CDR3 nucleotides read TGTGCTAGTGGTTTAGGAGGGACCCAGTACTTC. The complete variable domain, with remaining parts taken from reference TRBV12-5 and TRBJ2-5, reads DARVTQTPRHKVTEMGQEVTMRCQPILGHNTVFWYRQTMMQGLELLAYFRNRAPLDDSGMPKDRFSAEMPDATLATLKIQPSEPRDSAVYFCASGLGGTQYFGPGTRLLVL.

The rearrangement uses TRBV30 and TRBJ2-1; 8 nucleotides agree with TRBD2. Germline V lookup: CDR1 GTSNPN, CDR2 SVGIG (reference sequence). The CDR3 is 16 amino acids. Trimming removed 3 bases from V and 8 bases from J; junction bases left unmatched: 15. As DNA, the CDR3 is TGTGCCTGGAGAATAGGAGGTAGCGGGACTCCTGATGAGCAGTTCTTC. Translating gives CAWRIGGSGTPDEQFF. The full variable domain, with the rest looked up from reference TRBV30 and TRBJ2-1, is SQTIHQWPATLVQPVGSPLSLECTVEGTSNPNLYWYRQAAGRGLQLLFYSVGIGQISSEVPQNLSASRPQDRQFILSSKKLLLSDSGFYLCAWRIGGSGTPDEQFFGPGTRLTVL.

This chain links TRBV30 with TRBJ1-4; TRBD1 is a possible D gene (5 bases). Germline loops: CDR1 GTSNPN, CDR2 SVGIG (reference sequence). V was pared by 0 bases and J by 8 bases, with 10 bases between. CDR3 length equals 13 residues. The CDR3: CAWSVRPGEKLFF. DNA for the CDR3: TGTGCCTGGAGTGTACGCCCAGGGGAAAAACTGTTTTTT.

This clone was observed a single time. The chain employs TRBV29-1 and TRBJ1-3, with D perhaps TRBD1 (5 bases). There are 15 residues in the CDR3. The germline gives CDR1 SQVTM, CDR2 ANQGSEA. The V and J ends lost 4 bases and 4 bases respectively, with 17 bases between them. The CDR3: CSVAGQNRGGNTIYF. The DNA for the CDR3 is TGCAGCGTTGCGGGGCAGAATAGGGGAGGAAACACCATATATTTT. Supplemented by reference TRBV29-1 and TRBJ1-3, the full variable domain reads SAVISQKPSRDICQRGTSLTIQCQVDSQVTMMFWYRQQPGQSLTLIATANQGSEATYESGFVIDKFPISRPNLTFSTLTVSNMSPEDSSIYLCSVAGQNRGGNTIYFGEGSWLTVV.

The genes are TRBV11-2 and TRBJ1-2; D is ambiguous. The CDR3 consists of 13 residues. Germline loops: CDR1 SGHAT, CDR2 FQNNGV. V lost 0 bases, J lost 8 bases, and 10 bases lay in between. The CDR3 region has the DNA TGTGCCAGCAGCTTAGAGGACGGCTGGGGCTACACCTTC. Its protein product is CASSLEDGWGYTF.

The chain combines TRBV4-1 with TRBJ2-5; 14 bases agree with TRBD2. The length of the CDR3 is 16 residues. J was trimmed by 5 bases and V by 4 bases; bases with no gene match: 6. The germline V gene has CDR1 MGHRA and CDR2 YSYEKL. The CDR3 DNA follows: TGCGCCAGCAGCCGCCTAGGACTAGCGGGAGGCGAGACCCAGTACTTC. Residues: CASSRLGLAGGETQYF.

The chain links TRBV6-1 to TRBJ1-4; D perhaps matches TRBD1 (5 bases). This CDR3 contains 15 residues. Germline CDR1 reads MNHNS; CDR2 reads SASEGT. V was clipped by 4 bases and J by 0 bases, with 9 bases between them. CDR3 DNA: TGTGCCAGCAGTGGGGGGGAGGCAACTAATGAAAAACTGTTTTTT. Amino acids: CASSGGEATNEKLFF.

This clone came up once. The chain uses TRBV7-3 and TRBJ2-4; D perhaps matches TRBD2 (6 bases). V was trimmed by 2 bases and J by 6 bases, leaving 23 bases between them. Per germline, CDR1 SGHTA and CDR2 FQGTGA. This CDR3 is 18 amino acids long. CDR3 in amino acids: CASSLSTTWAGRGNIQYF. Written as DNA, the CDR3 is TGTGCCAGCAGCTTATCGACCACCTGGGCGGGGAGAGGAAACATTCAGTACTTC.

The chain is built from TRBV5-4 and TRBJ2-6; no clear D gene. The CDR3 spans 13 residues. The germline V and J ends were trimmed by 2 bases and 1 base, with 1 base remaining between them. Germline V gene data show CDR1 as SGHNT and CDR2 as YYREEE (reference sequence). The CDR3 loop reads CASSLSGANVLTF. CDR3 sequence (DNA): TGTGCCAGCAGCTTATCTGGGGCCAACGTCCTGACTTTC.

The rearrangement links TRBV29-1 to TRBJ2-2; D is unresolved. Germline V gives CDR1 SQVTM, CDR2 ANQGSEA. The V gene lost 4 bases and the J gene lost 2 bases, with 11 bases spanning the gap. The CDR3 runs 14 residues. CDR3 in amino acids: CSVAGRINTGELFF. The CDR3 DNA follows: TGCAGCGTTGCGGGCAGGATAAACACCGGGGAGCTGTTTTTT.